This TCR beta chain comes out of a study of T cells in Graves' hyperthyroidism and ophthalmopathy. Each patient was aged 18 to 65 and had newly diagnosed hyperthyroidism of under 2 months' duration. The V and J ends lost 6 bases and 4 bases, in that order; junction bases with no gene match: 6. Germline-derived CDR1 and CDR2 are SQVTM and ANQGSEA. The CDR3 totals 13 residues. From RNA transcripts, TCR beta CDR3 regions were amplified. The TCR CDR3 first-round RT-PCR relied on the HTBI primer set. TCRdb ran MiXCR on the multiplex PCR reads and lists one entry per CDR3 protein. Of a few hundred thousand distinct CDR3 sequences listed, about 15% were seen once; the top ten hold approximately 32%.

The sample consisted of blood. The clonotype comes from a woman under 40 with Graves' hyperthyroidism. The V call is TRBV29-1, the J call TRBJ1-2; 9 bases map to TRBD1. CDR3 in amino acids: CSVGTGISYGYTF. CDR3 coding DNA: TGCAGCGTAGGGACAGGGATTAGCTATGGCTACACCTTC.